This is a list of T cell receptor beta chains from one sample in a study of tumor-infiltrating lymphocytes in primary liver carcinoma. TCRdb re-analysed the multiplex PCR reads in MiXCR, keeping a single row per CDR3 protein. This sample carries about 310,000 distinct CDR3 sequences, about 60% of them seen once, and the ten largest clones take approximately 9.4%. The sample taken for sequencing was peripheral blood. The receptors here all came from a man aged 35 to 55 with primary liver carcinoma and hepatitis B virus infection. CDR3s include the opening cysteine and the closing phenylalanine or tryptophan. Fields, in order: D gene, clone size, J gene, V gene, CDR3 protein, CDR3 DNA. D genes are given only for firm matches. Clone size is given for some rows only: seen once, a few or many times, or a class if the clone is expanded.

d_gene: .; abundance: .; j_gene: TRBJ1-1; v_gene: TRBV12-3/TRBV12-4; CDR3aa: CASSFVDRYTEAFF; CDR3nt: TGTGCCAGCAGTTTTGTCGACAGATACACTGAAGCTTTCTTT
d_gene: TRBD2; abundance: .; j_gene: TRBJ2-1; v_gene: TRBV5-4; CDR3aa: CASSILAGALNEQFF; CDR3nt: TGTGCCAGCAGCATACTAGCGGGAGCTCTCAATGAGCAGTTCTTC
d_gene: .; abundance: many; j_gene: TRBJ1-6; v_gene: TRBV6-5; CDR3aa: CASSYSRGGSSYNSPLHF; CDR3nt: TGTGCCAGCAGTTACTCGAGAGGCGGAAGCTCCTATAATTCACCCCTCCACTTT
d_gene: .; abundance: once; j_gene: TRBJ2-7; v_gene: TRBV20-1; CDR3aa: CSARTGLGAYEQYF; CDR3nt: TGCAGTGCTAGAACGGGGTTGGGGGCCTACGAGCAGTACTTC
d_gene: TRBD2; abundance: many; j_gene: TRBJ2-2; v_gene: TRBV6-2/TRBV6-3; CDR3aa: CASSLTSANTGELFF; CDR3nt: TGTGCCAGCAGTCTGACTAGCGCTAACACCGGGGAGCTGTTTTTT
d_gene: .; abundance: .; j_gene: TRBJ2-5; v_gene: TRBV28; CDR3aa: CASTRCSQETQYF; CDR3nt: TGTGCCAGCACTCGGTGCAGCCAAGAGACCCAGTACTTC
d_gene: .; abundance: many; j_gene: TRBJ2-5; v_gene: TRBV11-1; CDR3aa: CASSPYSPGETQYF; CDR3nt: TGTGCCAGCAGCCCCTATAGCCCAGGAGAGACCCAGTACTTC
d_gene: TRBD2; abundance: .; j_gene: TRBJ2-7; v_gene: TRBV4-1; CDR3aa: CASGQVWTGGGCEQYF; CDR3nt: TGCGCCAGCGGCCAAGTTTGGACGGGGGGTGGGTGCGAGCAGTACTTC
d_gene: .; abundance: .; j_gene: TRBJ1-3; v_gene: TRBV10-2; CDR3aa: CPSSGISGNTIYF; CDR3nt: TGCCCCAGCAGCGGTATTTCTGGAAACACCATATATTTT
d_gene: .; abundance: many; j_gene: TRBJ2-5; v_gene: TRBV29-1; CDR3aa: CSVAKGVSEETQYF; CDR3nt: TGCAGCGTTGCAAAGGGGGTGAGCGAAGAGACCCAGTACTTC
d_gene: .; abundance: .; j_gene: TRBJ2-1; v_gene: TRBV14; CDR3aa: CASSVRDLESDEQFF; CDR3nt: TGTGCCAGCAGCGTCCGGGACCTGGAGTCGGATGAGCAGTTCTTC
d_gene: .; abundance: .; j_gene: TRBJ2-2; v_gene: TRBV14; CDR3aa: CASSQVIGAGELLF; CDR3nt: TGTGCCAGCAGCCAAGTCATTGGGGCCGGGGAACTGCTTTTT
d_gene: TRBD2; abundance: many; j_gene: TRBJ2-2; v_gene: TRBV11-3; CDR3aa: CASSLAGGNTGELFF; CDR3nt: TGTGCCAGCAGCTTAGCGGGAGGAAACACCGGGGAGCTGTTTTTT
d_gene: .; abundance: .; j_gene: TRBJ1-5; v_gene: TRBV12-3/TRBV12-4; CDR3aa: CASSQKLGQPQHF; CDR3nt: TGTGCCAGCAGTCAGAAACTTGGTCAGCCCCAGCATTTT
d_gene: TRBD1; abundance: .; j_gene: TRBJ1-1; v_gene: TRBV5-1; CDR3aa: CVSSLQGGNTEAFF; CDR3nt: TGCGTCAGCAGCTTGCAGGGGGGGAACACTGAAGCTTTCTTT
d_gene: .; abundance: many; j_gene: TRBJ2-7; v_gene: TRBV6-5; CDR3aa: CASSYSLPGRTSYEQYF; CDR3nt: TGTGCCAGCAGTTACTCTCTTCCCGGACGGACGTCCTACGAGCAGTACTTC
d_gene: .; abundance: .; j_gene: TRBJ1-6; v_gene: TRBV28; CDR3aa: CASSFGGSVYNLPLHF; CDR3nt: TGTGCCAGCAGTTTCGGGGGCTCCGTTTATAATTTACCCCTCCACTTT
d_gene: .; abundance: .; j_gene: TRBJ2-4; v_gene: TRBV5-6; CDR3aa: CASSPDRRMANNIQYF; CDR3nt: TGTGCCAGCAGCCCAGACAGGAGGATGGCCAATAACATTCAGTACTTC
d_gene: TRBD1; abundance: once; j_gene: TRBJ2-7; v_gene: TRBV4-1; CDR3aa: CASSQATGIYEQYF; CDR3nt: TGCGCCAGCAGCCAAGCGACAGGGATCTACGAGCAGTACTTC
d_gene: .; abundance: .; j_gene: TRBJ2-3; v_gene: TRBV6-2/TRBV6-3; CDR3aa: CASRKTSTDTQYF; CDR3nt: TGTGCCAGCCGGAAGACTAGCACAGATACGCAGTATTTT
d_gene: .; abundance: few; j_gene: TRBJ2-7; v_gene: TRBV28; CDR3aa: CASSSSGRYEQYF; CDR3nt: TGTGCCAGCAGTTCCTCAGGACGGTACGAGCAGTACTTC
d_gene: .; abundance: .; j_gene: TRBJ2-1; v_gene: TRBV28; CDR3aa: CASRTQQGTHNEQFF; CDR3nt: TGTGCCAGCAGAACCCAACAGGGAACGCACAATGAGCAGTTCTTC